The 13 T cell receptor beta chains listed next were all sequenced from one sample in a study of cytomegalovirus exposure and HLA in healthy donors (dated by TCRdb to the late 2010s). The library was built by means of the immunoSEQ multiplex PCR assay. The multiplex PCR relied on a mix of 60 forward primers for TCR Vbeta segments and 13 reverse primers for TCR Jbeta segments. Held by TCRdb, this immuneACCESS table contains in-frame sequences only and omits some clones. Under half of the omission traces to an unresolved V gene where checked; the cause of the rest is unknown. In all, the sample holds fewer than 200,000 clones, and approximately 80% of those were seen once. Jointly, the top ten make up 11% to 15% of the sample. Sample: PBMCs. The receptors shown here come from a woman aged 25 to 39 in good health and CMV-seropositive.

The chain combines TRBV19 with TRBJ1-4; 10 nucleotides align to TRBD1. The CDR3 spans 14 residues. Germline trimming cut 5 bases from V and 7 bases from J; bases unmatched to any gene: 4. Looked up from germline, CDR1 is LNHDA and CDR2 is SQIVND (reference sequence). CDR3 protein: CASSGTGVSEKLFF. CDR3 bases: TGTGCCAGTAGTGGGACAGGGGTTTCTGAAAAACTGTTTTTT.

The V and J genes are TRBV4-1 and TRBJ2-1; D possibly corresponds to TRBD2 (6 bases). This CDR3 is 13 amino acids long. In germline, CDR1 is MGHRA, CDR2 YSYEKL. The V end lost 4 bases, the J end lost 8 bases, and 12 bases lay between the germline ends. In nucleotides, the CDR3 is TGCGCCAGCAGCCCCACTTGGGGGGATGAGCAGTTCTTC. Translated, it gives CASSPTWGDEQFF.

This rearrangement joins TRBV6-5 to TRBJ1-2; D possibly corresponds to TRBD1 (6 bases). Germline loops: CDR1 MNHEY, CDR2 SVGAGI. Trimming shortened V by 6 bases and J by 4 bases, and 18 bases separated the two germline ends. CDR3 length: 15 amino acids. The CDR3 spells CASRIQGRGGYGYTF. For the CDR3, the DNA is TGTGCCAGCAGAATCCAGGGGAGGGGGGGCTATGGCTACACCTTC.

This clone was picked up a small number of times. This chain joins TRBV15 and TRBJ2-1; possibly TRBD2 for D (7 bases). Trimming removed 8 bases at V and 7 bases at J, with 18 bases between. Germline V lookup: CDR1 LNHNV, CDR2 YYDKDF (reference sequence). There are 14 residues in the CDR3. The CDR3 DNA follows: TGTGCCACCTGGGGGGGCCAGCCTACGAATGAGCAGTTCTTC. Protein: CATWGGQPTNEQFF.

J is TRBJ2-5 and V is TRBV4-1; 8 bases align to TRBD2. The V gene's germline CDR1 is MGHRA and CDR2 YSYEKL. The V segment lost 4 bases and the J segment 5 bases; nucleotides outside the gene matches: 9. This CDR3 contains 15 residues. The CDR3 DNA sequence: TGCGCCAGCAGCCTAAGTCGGGAGGGCGGTGAGACCCAGTACTTC. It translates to CASSLSREGGETQYF.

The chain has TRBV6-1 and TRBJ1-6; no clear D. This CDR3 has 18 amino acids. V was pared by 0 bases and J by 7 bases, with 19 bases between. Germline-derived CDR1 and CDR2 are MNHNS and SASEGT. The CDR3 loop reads CASSEASTQPLRNSPLHF. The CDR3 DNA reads TGTGCCAGCAGTGAAGCTTCGACACAGCCTCTCCGGAATTCACCCCTCCACTTT.

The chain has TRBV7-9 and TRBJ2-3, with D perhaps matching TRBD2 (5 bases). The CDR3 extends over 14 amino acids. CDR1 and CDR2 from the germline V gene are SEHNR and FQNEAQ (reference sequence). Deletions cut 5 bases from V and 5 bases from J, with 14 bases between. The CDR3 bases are TGTGCCAGCAGCCCAGATACTAGTTTAGATACGCAGTATTTT. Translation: CASSPDTSLDTQYF.

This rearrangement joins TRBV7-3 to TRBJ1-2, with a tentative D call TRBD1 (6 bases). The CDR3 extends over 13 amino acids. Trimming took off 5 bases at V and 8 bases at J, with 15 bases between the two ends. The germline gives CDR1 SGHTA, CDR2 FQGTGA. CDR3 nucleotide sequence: TGTGCCAGCAGCCCTACAGGGTCTCACGGCTACACCTTC. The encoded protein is CASSPTGSHGYTF.

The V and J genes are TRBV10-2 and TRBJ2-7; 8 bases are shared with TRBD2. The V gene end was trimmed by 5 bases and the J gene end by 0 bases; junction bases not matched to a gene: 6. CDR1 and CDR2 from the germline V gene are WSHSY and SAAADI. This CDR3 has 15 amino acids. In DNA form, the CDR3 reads TGCGCCAGCAGTTTTAGCGGGGCTAGCTCCTACGAGCAGTACTTC. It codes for CASSFSGASSYEQYF.

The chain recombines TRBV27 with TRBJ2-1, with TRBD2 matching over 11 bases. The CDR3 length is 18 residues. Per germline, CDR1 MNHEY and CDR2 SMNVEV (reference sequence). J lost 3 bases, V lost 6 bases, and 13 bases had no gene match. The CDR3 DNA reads TGTGCCAGCAGGGAGGGAGCTAGCGGGAGGTTCCTCTACAATGAGCAGTTCTTC. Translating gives CASREGASGRFLYNEQFF.

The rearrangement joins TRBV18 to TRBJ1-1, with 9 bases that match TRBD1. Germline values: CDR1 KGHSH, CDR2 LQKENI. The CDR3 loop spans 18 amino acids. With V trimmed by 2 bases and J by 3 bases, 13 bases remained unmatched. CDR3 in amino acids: CASSPTQGAPTRDTEAFF. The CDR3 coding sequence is TGTGCCAGCTCACCAACACAGGGGGCCCCTACGCGGGACACTGAAGCTTTCTTT.

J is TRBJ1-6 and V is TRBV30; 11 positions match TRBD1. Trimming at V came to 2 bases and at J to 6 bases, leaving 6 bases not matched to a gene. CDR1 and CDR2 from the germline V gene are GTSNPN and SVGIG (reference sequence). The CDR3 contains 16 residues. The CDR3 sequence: CAWSRDRGSTNSPLHF. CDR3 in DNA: TGTGCCTGGAGTCGGGACAGGGGGTCCACTAATTCACCCCTCCACTTT.

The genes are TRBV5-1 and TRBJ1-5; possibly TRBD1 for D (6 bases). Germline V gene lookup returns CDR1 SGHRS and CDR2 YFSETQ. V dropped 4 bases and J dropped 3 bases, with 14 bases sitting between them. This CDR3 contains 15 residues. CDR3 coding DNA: TGCGCCAGCAGCCTGCATGAGGGGGACAATCAGCCCCAGCATTTT. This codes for CASSLHEGDNQPQHF.